These 10 T cell receptor beta chains were all obtained from the same sample, sequenced in a study of cytomegalovirus exposure and HLA in healthy donors. Researchers ran the PCR with 60 Vbeta and 13 Jbeta primers. Assay: immunoSEQ multiplex PCR; the TCRdb copy retains only in-frame clones and omits some. The table includes 90,000 to 110,000 clones, roughly 70% detected once. The sequenced sample consisted of PBMCs. These receptors were taken from a man in his forties in good health and CMV-seronegative.

The chain is built from TRBV4-1 and TRBJ2-3; 7 positions match TRBD2. The CDR3 is 16 residues long. The trim removed 3 bases at V and 5 bases at J, leaving 11 bases unmatched. CDR1 MGHRA and CDR2 YSYEKL come from the germline V gene. CDR3 loop: CASSQLERGLKDTQYF. The CDR3 nucleotides read TGCGCCAGCAGCCAGTTGGAGCGGGGTTTAAAAGATACGCAGTATTTT.

The chain carries TRBV4-2 and TRBJ1-5; D possibly corresponds to TRBD1 (6 bases). The V gene lost 0 bases and the J gene lost 3 bases, with 18 bases spanning the gap. CDR1 is LGHNA, CDR2 YNFKEQ, per germline. The CDR3 has 18 amino acids. The CDR3 sequence is CASSQDYGGGRVNQPQHF. DNA for the CDR3: TGTGCCAGCAGCCAAGATTATGGCGGGGGCAGGGTCAATCAGCCCCAGCATTTT.

The chain employs TRBV19 and TRBJ1-3; D not certain. V shed 3 bases and J shed 0 bases, with 6 bases lying between them. CDR3 size: 14 residues. Germline values: CDR1 LNHDA, CDR2 SQIVND (reference sequence). In nucleotides, the CDR3 is TGTGCCAGTAGTATGGGCATCTCTGGAAACACCATATATTTT. Translating it yields CASSMGISGNTIYF.

V gene TRBV28 combines with J gene TRBJ1-2; D gene ambiguous. Trimming cost V 2 bases and J 5 bases, with 9 bases left between them. The V gene's germline CDR1 is MDHEN and CDR2 SYDVKM. The CDR3 is 13 residues long. This CDR3 is CASSLGQVYGYTF. CDR3 DNA sequence: TGTGCCAGCAGTTTAGGGCAGGTTTATGGCTACACCTTC.

This chain uses TRBV7-9 with TRBJ2-1; 7 bases fit TRBD2. The CDR3 contains 13 residues. From germline, CDR1 is SEHNR and CDR2 FQNEAQ (reference sequence). After removal of 4 bases from V and 6 bases from J, the junction contained 3 bases not matched to a gene. The CDR3 loop reads CASSSREGNEQFF. DNA for the CDR3: TGTGCCAGCAGCTCAAGGGAGGGCAATGAGCAGTTCTTC.

A single count supports this clone. The chain carries TRBV5-1 and TRBJ2-1; D might be TRBD2 (5 bases). The germline gives CDR1 SGHRS, CDR2 YFSETQ. The CDR3 runs to 15 residues. Trimming stripped 0 bases from V and 2 bases from J, with 9 bases between. The CDR3 sequence: CASSLAGGAYNEQFF. DNA of the CDR3: TGCGCCAGCAGCTTGGCCGGAGGTGCCTACAATGAGCAGTTCTTC. Filled out from reference TRBV5-1 and TRBJ2-1, the complete variable domain reads KAGVTQTPRYLIKTRGQQVTLSCSPISGHRSVSWYQQTPGQGLQFLFEYFSETQRNKGNFPGRFSGRQFSNSRSEMNVSTLELGDSALYLCASSLAGGAYNEQFFGPGTRLTVL.

The chain combines TRBV6-5 with TRBJ1-1; 9 bases align to TRBD1. This CDR3 has 14 amino acids. V gave up 6 bases and J gave up 10 bases; unmatched junction bases: 12. Germline V gene sequence: CDR1 MNHEY, CDR2 SVGAGI. The CDR3: CASSSRDRDFVAFF. The CDR3 region has the DNA TGTGCCAGCAGCTCCCGGGACAGGGATTTTGTAGCTTTCTTT.

The count of this clone is one. The chain is built from TRBV4-3 and TRBJ2-1; 8 positions match TRBD1. Germline V gives CDR1 LGHNA, CDR2 YSLEER. The CDR3 loop spans 15 amino acids. V dropped 1 base and J dropped 6; count of bases not matched to a gene: 5. This CDR3 reads CASSQGQGPANEQFF. DNA of the CDR3: TGCGCCAGCAGCCAAGGACAGGGGCCCGCCAATGAGCAGTTCTTC.

The rearrangement uses TRBV18 and TRBJ1-5; 8 bases match TRBD1. This CDR3 comprises 14 residues. Germline lookup yields CDR1 KGHSH and CDR2 LQKENI. Trimming at V came to 6 bases and at J to 6 bases, leaving 7 bases not matched to a gene. The CDR3 nucleotides read TGTGCCAGCTCTGAGGGACAGGTTAGTCAGCCCCAGCATTTT. It encodes CASSEGQVSQPQHF.

The chain uses TRBV10-2 and TRBJ2-7; D unclear. Trimming took off 2 bases at V and 5 bases at J, with 13 bases between the two ends. Germline lookup yields CDR1 WSHSY and CDR2 SAAADI. This CDR3 comprises 14 residues. The CDR3, as DNA: TGCGCCAGCAGTGAGGCCGGGTATCTCAACGAGCAGTACTTC. Translating it yields CASSEAGYLNEQYF.